Each of the 31 T cell receptor beta chains below was sequenced from the same sample in a study of OX40 agonist ivuxolimab in advanced cancers. Repertoires were generated with immunoSEQ multiplex PCR, while TCRdb's copy carries only in-frame clones and drops some. The profile shows about 85,000 clones, 86% of them singletons. Sample: CD4+ or CD8+ T cells sorted from blood, taken in a trial of the OX40 agonist ivuxolimab. These receptors all stem from an adult with an advanced solid tumor such as melanoma, head and neck, liver or kidney cancer.

J is TRBJ2-3 and V is TRBV5-1; D gene uncertain. CDR3 length equals 15 residues. Germline V lookup: CDR1 SGHRS, CDR2 YFSETQ. The ends were cut back, 0 bases at V and 0 bases at J, with 8 bases in the middle. The CDR3 sequence is CASSLAELSTDTQYF. For the CDR3, the DNA is TGCGCCAGCAGCTTGGCCGAACTGAGCACAGATACGCAGTATTTT.

This clone was detected only once. This chain uses TRBV11-1 with TRBJ1-1; TRBD1 aligns across 7 bases. With V trimmed by 5 bases and J by 2 bases, 11 bases remained unmatched. Germline V gene data show CDR1 as SGHAT and CDR2 as FQDESV (reference sequence). The CDR3 covers 16 residues. CDR3 loop: CASSAGQARGNTEAFF. The CDR3 DNA sequence: TGTGCCAGCAGCGCCGGACAGGCGAGGGGTAACACTGAAGCTTTCTTT.

The rearrangement links TRBV28 to TRBJ1-3; the match to TRBD1 covers 8 bases. CDR3 size: 14 residues. V trimming: 4 bases; J trimming: 2 bases; junction bases outside the gene matches: 1. Germline lookup yields CDR1 MDHEN and CDR2 SYDVKM. The CDR3, as DNA: TGTGCCAGCAGTTCACAGGGGGCTGGAAACACCATATATTTT. This translates into CASSSQGAGNTIYF.

This rearrangement joins TRBV5-1 to TRBJ2-5, with TRBD2 matching 10 bases. The V gene end was trimmed by 0 bases and the J gene end by 1 base; junction bases not matched to a gene: 3. Germline CDR1 SGHRS, CDR2 YFSETQ. CDR3 length: 16 residues. This chain's CDR3 is CASSLGSSGGQETQYF. CDR3 coding DNA: TGCGCCAGCAGCTTGGGGTCTAGCGGGGGCCAAGAGACCCAGTACTTC.

The chain couples TRBV19 to TRBJ1-2; D possibly corresponds to TRBD1 (6 bases). Germline CDR1 and CDR2: LNHDA and SQIVND (reference sequence). There are 16 residues in the CDR3. Trimming left V 6 bases short and J 0 bases short, with 17 bases between. In DNA form, the CDR3 reads TGTGCCAGTAGCACGGGGGGGGCCAGAGCTAACTATGGCTACACCTTC. Its protein product is CASSTGGARANYGYTF.

J is TRBJ1-2 and V is TRBV6-5; 8 bases line up with TRBD1. This CDR3 contains 15 residues. Germline V gives CDR1 MNHEY, CDR2 SVGAGI. J was trimmed by 4 bases and V by 0 bases; bases with no gene match: 4. The DNA for the CDR3 is TGTGCCAGCAGTTACTCTAGGACAGGGTTCTATGGCTACACCTTC. It translates to CASSYSRTGFYGYTF.

This chain joins TRBV2 and TRBJ2-7; D may match TRBD1 or TRBD2 (6 bases each). Germline V CDR1 and CDR2: SNHLY, FYNNEI. This CDR3 spans 14 amino acids. Trimming left V 3 bases short and J 6 bases short, with 15 bases between. CDR3 in DNA: TGTGCCAGCAGTGAGAGGGGGGCGTTCTCCGAGCAGTACTTC. Protein sequence: CASSERGAFSEQYF.

V gene TRBV27 combines with J gene TRBJ2-1; possibly TRBD1 for D (5 bases). The CDR3 is 14 residues long. Germline CDR1 MNHEY, CDR2 SMNVEV (reference sequence). V was shortened by 6 bases and J by 7 bases, with 16 bases between the two germline ends. In nucleotides, the CDR3 is TGTGCCAGCAGCTCAGAGTCAGGGCGGAATGAGCAGTTCTTC. This encodes CASSSESGRNEQFF.

This clone was counted a single time. The V call is TRBV28, the J call TRBJ1-2; D perhaps matches TRBD1 (5 bases). Trimming took off 6 bases at V and 1 base at J, with 12 bases between the two ends. The CDR3 is 14 amino acids. The V gene's germline CDR1 is MDHEN and CDR2 SYDVKM. The CDR3 here is CASRPGQNNYGYTF. The CDR3 DNA is TGTGCCAGCAGACCCGGACAAAATAACTATGGCTACACCTTC.

This clone was seen only once. V is TRBV28 and J is TRBJ2-4, with D perhaps assigned TRBD1 or TRBD2 (5 bases each). Trimming shortened V by 4 bases and J by 6 bases, and 19 bases separated the two germline ends. The CDR3 runs 16 residues. CDR1 MDHEN and CDR2 SYDVKM come from the germline V gene. The CDR3 here is CASSYTGREVRNIQYF. DNA of the CDR3: TGTGCCAGCAGTTACACGGGGCGAGAGGTGCGAAACATTCAGTACTTC.

The CDR3 DNA reads TGTGCCAGCAGCTCCGGCAGCTTTAGCACAGATACGCAGTATTTT. Translating it yields CASSSGSFSTDTQYF. The chain has TRBV11-2 and TRBJ2-3; D unclear. The CDR3 totals 15 residues. V shed 4 bases and J shed 0 bases, with 11 bases lying between them. Germline values: CDR1 SGHAT, CDR2 FQNNGV.

The chain has TRBV2 and TRBJ1-5; D is possibly TRBD1 (6 bases). There are 13 residues in the CDR3. Trimming left V 7 bases short and J 1 base short, with 8 bases between. Looked up from germline, CDR1 is SNHLY and CDR2 is FYNNEI. The CDR3 bases are TGTGCCAGCACAGGGGCGAGCAATCAGCCCCAGCATTTT. It specifies CASTGASNQPQHF.

The chain couples TRBV6-1 to TRBJ2-2, with a weak D call TRBD1 (6 bases). V gave up 7 bases and J gave up 5 bases, with 11 bases separating them. CDR3 length: 13 amino acids. Germline loops: CDR1 MNHNS, CDR2 SASEGT. CDR3 nucleotides: TGTGCCAGCATAAGACAGGAAACCGGGGAGCTGTTTTTT. This translates into CASIRQETGELFF.

The rearrangement joins TRBV10-3 to TRBJ2-3; 7 bases line up with TRBD2. This CDR3 is 14 amino acids long. J was trimmed by 2 bases and V by 8 bases; bases with no gene match: 7. CDR1 and CDR2 from the germline V gene are ENHRY and SYGVKD. CDR3 loop: CAISPSGDTDTQYF. DNA of the CDR3: TGTGCCATCTCCCCGAGCGGGGACACAGATACGCAGTATTTT.

The chain joins TRBV10-2 to TRBJ1-5; D may be TRBD1 (5 bases). The CDR3 spans 14 residues. CDR1 is WSHSY, CDR2 SAAADI, per germline. Between the trimmed V and J ends, which lost 3 bases and 8 bases, there was a span of 14 bases. The CDR3 coding sequence is TGCGCCAGCAGTGACGGGACTGCGGTAAAGCCCCAGCATTTT. The encoded protein is CASSDGTAVKPQHF.

J is TRBJ2-7 and V is TRBV6-6; 10 positions match TRBD1. Per the germline V gene, CDR1 is MNHNY and CDR2 is SVGAGI (reference sequence). CDR3 size: 16 residues. With 2 bases clipped from V and 2 bases from J, the junction kept 6 bases outside the gene matches. CDR3 amino acids: CASSYQGQGPTYEQYF. The CDR3 DNA reads as TGTGCCAGCAGTTACCAGGGACAGGGGCCAACCTACGAGCAGTACTTC.

The rearrangement joins TRBV19 to TRBJ1-5; D not certain. V was pared by 3 bases and J by 0 bases, with 6 bases between. CDR1 is LNHDA and CDR2 is SQIVND in the germline V gene (reference sequence). The CDR3 loop spans 14 amino acids. Here the CDR3 DNA reads TGTGCCAGTAGTATGGGGAATAGCAATCAGCCCCAGCATTTT. Amino acids: CASSMGNSNQPQHF.

This clone was seen a few times. The V call is TRBV28, the J call TRBJ1-1; 8 bases are shared with TRBD1. The V and J ends lost 6 bases and 4 bases, in that order; junction bases with no gene match: 4. This CDR3 is built from 13 residues. CDR1 is MDHEN and CDR2 is SYDVKM in the germline V gene. The CDR3 protein is CASSRGLGTEAFF. CDR3 bases: TGTGCCAGCAGCAGGGGGCTTGGCACTGAAGCTTTCTTT.

The chain combines TRBV7-9 with TRBJ1-4; D is undetermined. The CDR3 runs to 15 residues. Trimming left V 4 bases short and J 2 bases short, with 11 bases between. Per germline, CDR1 SEHNR and CDR2 FQNEAQ (reference sequence). DNA for the CDR3: TGTGCCAGCAGCTCCGAGGGTTTGACTAATGAAAAACTGTTTTTT. It yields the protein CASSSEGLTNEKLFF.

The chain couples TRBV18 to TRBJ1-1; 7 positions agree with TRBD1. CDR3 size: 14 residues. V was clipped by 6 bases and J by 0 bases; unmatched bases: 4. Germline CDR1 reads KGHSH; CDR2 reads LQKENI. CDR3: CASSSDRVNTEAFF. The DNA of the CDR3 is TGTGCCAGCTCGTCTGACAGGGTGAACACTGAAGCTTTCTTT.

The chain is built from TRBV6-6 and TRBJ2-3, with D possibly being TRBD1 (6 bases). V lost 2 bases, J lost 2 bases, and 11 bases lay in between. The CDR3 has 15 amino acids. Per germline, CDR1 MNHNY and CDR2 SVGAGI (reference sequence). CDR3 sequence (DNA): TGTGCCAGCAGTTACGTACAGGGTTCCACAGATACGCAGTATTTT. As protein: CASSYVQGSTDTQYF.

J is TRBJ2-3 and V is TRBV7-2; D remains ambiguous. V was cut by 4 bases and J by 2 bases, with 4 bases left in between. Germline-derived CDR1 and CDR2 are SGHTA and FQGNSA. The CDR3 spans 12 residues. The CDR3 DNA sequence: TGTGCCAGCAGCTACCTCACAGATACGCAGTATTTT. This translates into CASSYLTDTQYF.

This chain links TRBV5-4 with TRBJ1-6; D is unclear. CDR3 length: 14 residues. Germline V gene lookup returns CDR1 SGHNT and CDR2 YYREEE (reference sequence). V lost 3 bases to trimming and J lost 8 bases, with 12 bases between them. The DNA of the CDR3 is TGTGCCAGCAGCTCCTTATTACCTGATTCACCCCTCCACTTT. It encodes CASSSLLPDSPLHF.

This clone came up once. The V gene is TRBV28, the J gene TRBJ1-2, with TRBD1 matching over 8 bases. The CDR3 is made up of 17 amino acids. V lost 5 bases, J lost 7 bases, and 18 bases stayed unmatched. Germline-derived CDR1 and CDR2 are MDHEN and SYDVKM. The CDR3 DNA reads TGTGCCAGCAGTCCAGGGGGCGCGAGGCCCCAAAGAAGTGGCTACACCTTC. It translates to CASSPGGARPQRSGYTF.

The chain recombines TRBV7-6 with TRBJ2-3, with 10 bases matching TRBD2. The V gene end was trimmed by 4 bases and the J gene end by 8 bases; junction bases not matched to a gene: 3. CDR1 SGHVS and CDR2 FNYEAQ come from the germline V gene. The CDR3 totals 13 residues. In nucleotides, the CDR3 is TGTGCCAGCAGCTCGGGACTAGCGCCTACGCAGTATTTT. Translating it yields CASSSGLAPTQYF.

CDR3 protein: CATQPRQGVYTDTQYF. In DNA form, the CDR3 reads TGTGCCACCCAGCCCCGACAGGGGGTATACACAGATACGCAGTATTTT. This chain links TRBV2 with TRBJ2-3, with 9 nucleotides matching TRBD1. Germline CDR1 and CDR2: SNHLY and FYNNEI. The J segment lost 2 bases and the V segment lost 10 bases, leaving 13 bases of the junction unmatched. CDR3 length equals 16 residues. Combining the CDR3 with reference TRBV2 and TRBJ2-3 gives the whole variable domain EPEVTQTPSHQVTQMGQEVILRCVPISNHLYFYWYRQILGQKVEFLVSFYNNEISEKSEIFDDQFSVERPDGSNFTLKIRSTKLEDSAMYFCATQPRQGVYTDTQYFGPGTRLTVL.

The chain has TRBV19 and TRBJ1-4; TRBD1 matches 7 bases. CDR3 length equals 16 residues. V shed 4 bases and J 6 bases; nucleotides not matched to a gene: 11. Germline CDR1 is LNHDA and CDR2 is SQIVND (reference sequence). CDR3 nucleotide sequence: TGTGCCAGTAGTACCCTCCTGGGACAGATTGATGAAAAACTGTTTTTT. It is translated as CASSTLLGQIDEKLFF. Full variable domain (missing parts from reference TRBV19 and TRBJ1-4): DGGITQSPKYLFRKEGQNVTLSCEQNLNHDAMYWYRQDPGQGLRLIYYSQIVNDFQKGDIAEGYSVSREKKESFPLTVTSAQKNPTAFYLCASSTLLGQIDEKLFFGSGTQLSVL.

V gene TRBV6-6 combines with J gene TRBJ1-2, with 7 positions matching TRBD1. The CDR3 spans 13 residues. Looked up from germline, CDR1 is MNHNY and CDR2 is SVGAGI (reference sequence). With V trimmed by 8 bases and J by 5 bases, 8 bases remained unmatched. The CDR3 sequence: CASGGQSYYGYTF. The CDR3 DNA follows: TGTGCCAGCGGGGGACAGTCATATTATGGCTACACCTTC.

In DNA form, the CDR3 reads TGTGCCAGCGCCAGACCGGGGGCAGAGACCCAGTACTTC. Its protein is CASARPGAETQYF. This chain joins TRBV9 and TRBJ2-5; D may correspond to TRBD1 or TRBD2 (6 bases each). Between the trimmed V and J ends, which lost 7 bases and 4 bases, there was a span of 14 bases. Germline CDR1 SGDLS, CDR2 YYNGEE. This CDR3 is built from 13 residues.

Written as DNA, the CDR3 is TGTGCCAGCAGCTTAGCGGTGGGGGTGGATACGCAGTATTTT. Translating it yields CASSLAVGVDTQYF. The chain uses TRBV7-2 and TRBJ2-3; the D call may be TRBD1 or TRBD2 (5 bases each). V lost 0 bases to trimming and J lost 6 bases, with 10 bases between them. The V gene's germline CDR1 is SGHTA and CDR2 FQGNSA. The CDR3 extends over 14 amino acids.

The chain combines TRBV18 with TRBJ1-2; the D gene is possibly TRBD1 (5 bases). CDR3 size: 14 residues. Trimming stripped 2 bases from V and 4 bases from J, with 11 bases between. Germline values: CDR1 KGHSH, CDR2 LQKENI. The CDR3 DNA reads TGTGCCAGCTCACCAAGCGGGACGGCCTATGGCTACACCTTC. As protein: CASSPSGTAYGYTF.